A single sample is the source of the 27 T cell receptor beta chains below, sequenced in a study of T-cell memory formation after mild COVID-19. TCRdb passed the 5' RACE reads through MiXCR, listing each CDR3 protein once. This sample has 450,000 to 700,000 distinct CDR3 sequences, with roughly 18% found just once. The sequencing input was PBMCs or a T cell subset sorted from them (not recorded which). The receptor source for this set is an adult woman who had mild COVID-19 (a few samples of this study predate the infection). Cell type and time point are not known.

Regarding this clonotype: Mismatch with germline at one junction end may stem from a read error. The rearrangement uses TRBV6-1 and TRBJ2-7; possibly TRBD1 for D (5 bases). The CDR3 has 12 residues. CDR1 MNHNS and CDR2 SASEGT come from the germline V gene. The CDR3 is CASSLNLQETRF. CDR3 nucleotide sequence: TGTGCCAGCAGCCTTAACTTACAGGAGACACGATTC.

This clonotype was observed a handful of times. The chain combines TRBV11-3 with TRBJ2-3, with TRBD2 matching over 7 bases. The germline V gene has CDR1 SGHNT and CDR2 YENEEA. The CDR3 sequence is 16 residues long. With V trimmed by 4 bases and J by 6 bases, 13 bases remained unmatched. The CDR3 DNA follows: TGTGCCAGCAGCTCAAAGCGCGGACTAGGGGCGGATACGCAGTATTTT. Encoded protein: CASSSKRGLGADTQYF.

The V and J genes are TRBV11-2 and TRBJ2-1, with D maybe TRBD2 (5 bases). V lost 4 bases and J lost 8, with 9 bases in between. The CDR3 loop spans 12 amino acids. Germline values: CDR1 SGHAT, CDR2 FQNNGV. In nucleotides, the CDR3 is TGTGCCAGCAGCTCCCTGGAGGATGAGCAGTTCTTC. Amino acid sequence: CASSSLEDEQFF.

The chain couples TRBV3-1 to TRBJ2-3, with 9 positions matching TRBD2. V lost 2 bases and J lost 5; bases outside the gene matches: 2. Germline CDR1 reads LGHDT; CDR2 reads YNNKEL (reference sequence). The CDR3 contains 14 residues. The CDR3 sequence: CASSQLAGLDTQYF. DNA for the CDR3: TGTGCCAGCAGCCAACTAGCGGGACTAGATACGCAGTATTTT.

The V gene is TRBV27, the J gene TRBJ2-3, with TRBD2 identical over 8 bases. The CDR3 length is 16 residues. The germline V gene encodes CDR1 MNHEY and CDR2 SMNVEV (reference sequence). With V trimmed by 7 bases and J by 2 bases, 11 bases remained unmatched. CDR3 in amino acids: CASKWALRGDTDTQYF. DNA of the CDR3: TGTGCCAGCAAATGGGCTTTGCGGGGGGACACAGATACGCAGTATTTT.

This clonotype was seen a few times. The rearrangement joins TRBV9 to TRBJ2-7; D perhaps matches TRBD2 (5 bases). Trimming shortened V by 4 bases and J by 5 bases, and 16 bases separated the two germline ends. Germline loops: CDR1 SGDLS, CDR2 YYNGEE. This CDR3 region has 14 residues. The CDR3 is CASSKGGVLDEQYF. CDR3 DNA sequence: TGTGCCAGCAGCAAAGGAGGAGTGCTCGACGAGCAGTACTTC.

This clonotype was counted between two and nine times. The chain couples TRBV7-2 to TRBJ2-1; D may match TRBD1 or TRBD2 (5 bases each). The length of the CDR3 is 16 residues. CDR1 and CDR2 from the germline V gene are SGHTA and FQGNSA. Trimming took 3 bases from V and 9 from J, leaving 21 bases between them. As DNA, the CDR3 is TGTGCCAGCAGCTTCGGGGCCACCCTCCAGGGTGGTGAGCAGTTCTTC. Amino acids: CASSFGATLQGGEQFF.

V usage is TRBV29-1 and J usage is TRBJ2-5; possibly TRBD2 for D (6 bases). Germline CDR1 is SQVTM and CDR2 is ANQGSEA. The V end lost 4 bases, the J end lost 5 bases, and 14 bases lay between the germline ends. There are 13 residues in the CDR3. The CDR3 sequence is CSVGSGVGETQYF. CDR3 DNA: TGCAGCGTTGGATCGGGGGTAGGGGAGACCCAGTACTTC.

This clonotype was found a few times. The chain has TRBV3-1 and TRBJ1-2, with a weak D call TRBD1 (6 bases). CDR1 is LGHDT and CDR2 is YNNKEL in the germline V gene (reference sequence). The germline V and J ends were trimmed by 3 bases and 4 bases, with 12 bases remaining between them. The CDR3 runs 14 residues. For the CDR3, the DNA is TGTGCCAGCAGCCAGCCGGGACACCCCTATGGCTACACCTTC. Translated: CASSQPGHPYGYTF.

The table lists this clonotype with a few counts. The chain links TRBV24-1 to TRBJ2-3; D ambiguous. Germline loops: CDR1 KGHDR, CDR2 SFDVKD. This CDR3 is 11 amino acids long. V gave up 4 bases and J gave up 9 bases, with 7 bases separating them. The CDR3 loop is CATSEELTQYF. The CDR3 nucleotides read TGTGCCACCAGTGAAGAACTAACGCAGTATTTT.

This clonotype was recorded many times. The chain couples TRBV5-1 to TRBJ2-7; 10 nucleotides line up with TRBD2. The J segment lost 3 bases and the V segment lost 0 bases, leaving 6 bases of the junction unmatched. CDR1 is SGHRS and CDR2 is YFSETQ in the germline V gene. The CDR3 is 16 amino acids. The CDR3 DNA reads TGCGCCAGCAGCTTGGCTTGGGCTAGCGGGGGCTACGAGCAGTACTTC. It encodes CASSLAWASGGYEQYF.

This clonotype was counted many times. This sequence joins TRBV7-9 and TRBJ2-3, with unresolved D. Germline V gene sequence: CDR1 SEHNR, CDR2 FQNEAQ (reference sequence). The CDR3 length is 15 residues. Deletions cut 1 base from V and 1 base from J, with 9 bases between. Here the CDR3 DNA reads TGTGCCAGCAGCTTAGGTACAGTTGGCACAGATACGCAGTATTTT. The encoded protein is CASSLGTVGTDTQYF.

A few counts support this clonotype. V gene TRBV20-1 combines with J gene TRBJ2-1; the D gene could be TRBD1 or TRBD2 (5 bases each). The germline CDR1 and CDR2 sequences are DFQATT and SNEGSKA (reference sequence). The germline V and J ends were trimmed by 2 bases and 5 bases, with 16 bases remaining between them. The CDR3 is 15 amino acids. The CDR3 spells CSARSGTYPDNEQFF. DNA for the CDR3: TGCAGTGCTAGATCCGGGACGTACCCCGACAATGAGCAGTTCTTC.

This clonotype has just a few counts. The genes are TRBV30 and TRBJ2-5, with 8 bases matching TRBD1. V gave up 0 bases and J gave up 5 bases; unmatched junction bases: 5. Germline-derived CDR1 and CDR2 are GTSNPN and SVGIG (reference sequence). The CDR3 runs 14 residues. DNA for the CDR3: TGTGCCTGGAGTGTTCCAGGGGGCTTTGAGACCCAGTACTTC. It yields the protein CAWSVPGGFETQYF.

The J gene is TRBJ1-1, the V gene TRBV9; 7 bases are shared with TRBD1. Per the germline V gene, CDR1 is SGDLS and CDR2 is YYNGEE. The CDR3 loop spans 15 amino acids. Losses at the gene ends were 2 bases for V and 4 bases for J; bases not matched to a gene: 8. CDR3 in amino acids: CASSVSRQGITEAFF. The CDR3, as DNA: TGTGCCAGCAGCGTCTCCCGACAGGGTATCACTGAAGCTTTCTTT.

The chain combines TRBV7-9 with TRBJ2-7; tentatively, D is TRBD1 (5 bases). Germline loops: CDR1 SEHNR, CDR2 FQNEAQ (reference sequence). The V gene lost 6 bases and the J gene lost 0 bases, with 12 bases spanning the gap. The CDR3 runs to 14 residues. The CDR3 sequence: CASRTGDSSYEQYF. The CDR3, as DNA: TGTGCCAGCAGAACGGGCGACAGCTCCTACGAGCAGTACTTC.

This clonotype has a handful of counts. V gene TRBV18 combines with J gene TRBJ1-5; tentative D call: TRBD1 (6 bases). Germline V gene lookup returns CDR1 KGHSH and CDR2 LQKENI. The CDR3 has 17 amino acids. V lost 3 bases, J lost 3 bases, and 18 bases lay in between. The DNA for the CDR3 is TGTGCCAGCTCACCTGGTGTTGTACAGGGCTTCAATCAGCCCCAGCATTTT. The encoded protein is CASSPGVVQGFNQPQHF.

V gene TRBV15 combines with J gene TRBJ2-2, with D uncertain. CDR3 length equals 16 residues. Germline-derived CDR1 and CDR2 are LNHNV and YYDKDF (reference sequence). Trimming stripped 0 bases from V and 2 bases from J, with 10 bases between. CDR3 residues: CATSRDSGPNTGELFF. CDR3 DNA sequence: TGTGCCACCAGCAGAGATTCGGGCCCTAACACCGGGGAGCTGTTTTTT.

J is TRBJ2-7 and V is TRBV5-4; TRBD2 agrees at 10 bases. This CDR3 contains 16 residues. Per germline, CDR1 SGHNT and CDR2 YYREEE (reference sequence). V was pared by 4 bases and J by 5 bases, with 12 bases of the junction left unmatched. CDR3: CASSPGLGLAGDEQYF. The CDR3 region has the DNA TGTGCCAGCAGCCCGGGGCTCGGGCTAGCGGGAGACGAGCAGTACTTC.

There are a few counts of this clonotype. V usage is TRBV10-2 and J usage is TRBJ1-6; TRBD1 agrees at 9 bases. Germline CDR1 and CDR2: WSHSY and SAAADI. The length of the CDR3 is 14 residues. Trimming removed 5 bases from V and 8 bases from J; junction bases left unmatched: 4. In DNA, the CDR3 is TGCGCCAGCAGTTGGGACAGGGCTGATTCACCCCTCCACTTT. This gives the protein CASSWDRADSPLHF.

This clonotype came up many times. The chain employs TRBV20-1 and TRBJ1-1; TRBD1 matches 11 bases. The CDR3 runs to 16 residues. Germline V gives CDR1 DFQATT, CDR2 SNEGSKA (reference sequence). The V gene end was trimmed by 6 bases and the J gene end by 0 bases; junction bases not matched to a gene: 9. In DNA form, the CDR3 reads TGCAGTGCCGTGGACAGGGGGCCAAAAATGAACACTGAAGCTTTCTTT. It translates to CSAVDRGPKMNTEAFF.

In the case of this clonotype: The germline gene is not matched at one end of the junction; a read error may be the cause. The genes are TRBV14 and TRBJ2-2, with D possibly being TRBD2 (6 bases). The CDR3 runs to 14 residues. Germline lookup yields CDR1 SGHDN and CDR2 FVKESK. The CDR3 sequence is CASNQGLTSGELFF. The CDR3 DNA follows: TGTGCCAGCAACCAAGGATTGACTAGCGGGGAGCTGTTTTTT.

The rearrangement uses TRBV24-1 and TRBJ2-7; D gene uncertain. This CDR3 is built from 18 residues. Trimming stripped 2 bases from V and 7 bases from J, with 26 bases between. The germline V gene has CDR1 KGHDR and CDR2 SFDVKD. CDR3 amino acids: CATSDWDIRLSCLREQYF. Written as DNA, the CDR3 is TGTGCCACCAGTGATTGGGATATTCGATTGTCCTGTCTAAGGGAGCAGTACTTC.

The chain has TRBV9 and TRBJ2-2; no reliable D call. The CDR3 runs 13 residues. Germline V gene sequence: CDR1 SGDLS, CDR2 YYNGEE. V was shortened by 0 bases and J by 10 bases, with 10 bases between the two germline ends. The CDR3 DNA is TGTGCCAGCAGCGTAGTAGATCCCGTGGAGCTGTTTTTT. Amino acids: CASSVVDPVELFF.

This sequence joins TRBV6-5 and TRBJ2-2; TRBD1 agrees at 7 bases. Per the germline V gene, CDR1 is MNHEY and CDR2 is SVGAGI. V lost 2 bases and J lost 1; bases outside the gene matches: 7. The CDR3 sequence is 17 residues long. CDR3 in amino acids: CASSYPPGQRNTGELFF. The CDR3 nucleotides read TGTGCCAGCAGTTACCCGCCGGGACAGCGGAACACCGGGGAGCTGTTTTTT.

This clonotype was counted a few times. This CDR3 is CASSDPGVYGYTF. The CDR3 DNA is TGTGCCAGCAGTGACCCGGGGGTCTATGGCTACACCTTC. This chain uses TRBV25-1 with TRBJ1-2, with D tentatively TRBD1 (5 bases). Germline CDR1 reads MGHDK; CDR2 reads SYGVNS. Trimming cost V 3 bases and J 4 bases, with 9 bases left between them. This CDR3 has 13 amino acids.

In its sample, this clonotype was seen a few times. The chain links TRBV29-1 to TRBJ2-1; a weak D match, TRBD2 (6 bases). Per germline, CDR1 SQVTM and CDR2 ANQGSEA. V was pared by 3 bases and J by 12 bases, with 9 bases between. CDR3 length: 10 residues. CDR3 region: CSVEGDWQFF. CDR3 in DNA: TGCAGCGTTGAGGGGGACTGGCAGTTCTTC.